Sequencing of this T cell receptor beta chain was carried out in a study of blood T cell repertoires in COVID-19. Per the authors' pipeline: Reference gene primer amplification gave nucleated cell count estimates. Libraries were prepared by immunoSEQ multiplex PCR; TCRdb keeps only in-frame clonotypes and omits some of them. The D gene and trimming were derived from the DNA, and the V and J assignments and clone size from that table. Of 250,000 or so clones in the sample, 65% to 85% are singletons; the top ten hold roughly 3.2%. Participant ages covered roughly 18 to 89 years across 25 or so US areas. Recovered participants had two consecutive negative NP/OP PCR tests, healthcare professional clearance, or symptom resolution. The sample consisted of PBMCs or T cells enriched from blood (not recorded which). This clonotype was obtained from a man aged 50 or older who had recovered from COVID-19.

DNA for the CDR3: TGCGCCAGCAGCCAAGATTGGCAGGCGACCTATGGCTACACCTTC. This sequence encodes CASSQDWQATYGYTF. V gene TRBV4-1 combines with J gene TRBJ1-2; D gene ambiguous. CDR3 length equals 15 residues. The ends were cut back, 0 bases at V and 4 bases at J, with 12 bases in the middle. Germline lookup yields CDR1 MGHRA and CDR2 YSYEKL.